The following is a T cell receptor (beta chain) sequence with its context. TCRdb's table, derived via immunoSEQ multiplex PCR, lists solely in-frame clones and lacks some. The sample lists approximately 120,000 clones; about 79% were seen once. Germline V gives CDR1 SGHTA, CDR2 FQGNSA. Trimming removed 5 bases at V and 0 bases at J, with 13 bases between. There are 16 residues in the CDR3. These data are taken from a study of blood T cell repertoires in COVID-19. This TCR derives from a woman of 80 years or more with active or convalescent COVID-19. Input material: peripheral blood. V usage is TRBV7-2 and J usage is TRBJ2-2; D call uncertain. In DNA form, the CDR3 reads TGTGCCAGCAGCCTATTGATCTACGCGAACACCGGGGAGCTGTTTTTT. This sequence encodes CASSLLIYANTGELFF. The entire variable domain, with the rest obtained from reference TRBV7-2 and TRBJ2-2, is as follows: GAGVSQSPSNKVTEKGKDVELRCDPISGHTALYWYRQSLGQGLEFLIYFQGNSAPDKSGLPSDRFSAERTGGSVSTLTIQRTQQEDSAVYLCASSLLIYANTGELFFGEGSRLTVL.